These T cell receptor beta chains were read from a single sample in a study of PD-1 blockade in classical Hodgkin lymphoma. TCRdb's copy holds only in-frame clones and misses some; the assay was immunoSEQ multiplex PCR. The sample has about 60,000 clones; roughly nine tenths are singletons. The sample consisted of peripheral blood mononuclear cells (PBMCs), taken before the fourth cycle of nivolumab. Receptor source: a human donor with classical Hodgkin lymphoma. Each CDR3 is given with its conserved first and last residue. The D gene is left open where the match is weak. Only some rows state a clone size, as once, few, many or a class for expanded clones.

j_call v_call clone_size d_call cdr3_nt cdr3_aa
TRBJ1-1 TRBV27 NA TRBD1 TGTGCCAGCAGTTTGGGGACAGGTGCTCTGAATGAAGCTTTCTTT CASSLGTGALNEAFF
TRBJ1-1 TRBV30 once NA TGTGCCTGGAGGCAGAACACTGAAGCTTTCTTT CAWRQNTEAFF
TRBJ1-4 TRBV2 NA NA TGTGCCAGCAGTGCACCGGAAAAACTGTTTTTT CASSAPEKLFF
TRBJ1-1 TRBV7-9 NA TRBD1 TGTGCCAGCAGCCTACGACAGGGGGCAACTGAAGCTTTCTTT CASSLRQGATEAFF
TRBJ2-3 TRBV15 once NA TGTGCCACCAGCACCTTCTTAGGGGACACAGATACGCAGTATTTT CATSTFLGDTDTQYF
TRBJ1-4 TRBV29-1 NA TRBD1 TGCAGCGTTGAATGGACAGGGTCTTGCGAAAAACTGTTTTTT CSVEWTGSCEKLFF
TRBJ2-5 TRBV18 NA TRBD2 TGTGCCAGCTCACCGGGAGCTAGCGGGCAAGAGACCCAGTACTTC CASSPGASGQETQYF
TRBJ1-1 TRBV25-1 few NA TGTGCCAGCAGTGAGATTGGCACTGAAGCTTTCTTT CASSEIGTEAFF
TRBJ2-7 TRBV11-2 NA NA TGTGCCAGCAGCCAATCGACAGGATCTTTCTACGAGCAGTACTTC CASSQSTGSFYEQYF
TRBJ1-5 TRBV27 NA NA TGTGCCAGCACCCCCGGGGGGACCGGTCAGCCCCAGCATTTT CASTPGGTGQPQHF
TRBJ1-5 TRBV5-1 NA TRBD1 TGCGCCAGCAGCAAGGGGACAGGGCCGAGGCAGCCCCAGCATTTT CASSKGTGPRQPQHF
TRBJ1-1 TRBV20-1 NA NA TGCAGTGCTAGACCGAACACTGAAGCTTTCTTT CSARPNTEAFF
TRBJ1-1 TRBV13 few NA TGTGCCAGCAGCAAGCCGACAGAAGAAGCTTTCTTT CASSKPTEEAFF
TRBJ1-2 TRBV5-4 NA NA TGTGCCAGCAGCTTTCGGGACAACATAGGCTACACCTTC CASSFRDNIGYTF
TRBJ1-1 TRBV4-1 NA NA TGCGCCAGCAGCCCGCGGGGGGCAAGGACTGAAGCTTTCTTT CASSPRGARTEAFF
TRBJ2-1 TRBV30 NA TRBD2 TGTGCCTTGACGAGCGGGGGTTCCTACAATGAGCAGTTCTTC CALTSGGSYNEQFF
TRBJ1-2 TRBV12-2 NA NA TGTGCAAGTCGCGATGACAGGTATTATGGCTACACCTTC CASRDDRYYGYTF
TRBJ2-4 TRBV7-9 NA NA TGTGCCAGCAGCCCATCATACCACAGGGAATGGGGCAAAAACATTCAGTACTTC CASSPSYHREWGKNIQYF
TRBJ1-1 TRBV2 NA NA TGTGCCAGCAGTGAAGCTTCCCGTGGTGAAGCTTTCTTT CASSEASRGEAFF
TRBJ2-7 TRBV7-2 NA NA TGTGCCAGCAGGGCCTCGGGGGTTAGTTCCGAGCAGTACTTC CASRASGVSSEQYF
TRBJ2-1 TRBV7-2 once NA TGTGCCAGCAGCCCGTACGAGGGGACAAATGAGCAGTTCTTC CASSPYEGTNEQFF
TRBJ1-5 TRBV6-1 NA TRBD1 TGTGCCAGCAGTGAAGGAGACAGGGCTTCCTCTAGTAGCAATCAGCCCCAGCATTTT CASSEGDRASSSSNQPQHF
TRBJ2-5 TRBV10-3 NA NA TGTGCCATCAGTAGGGGTGATGGACAAGAGACCCAGTACTTC CAISRGDGQETQYF
TRBJ2-7 TRBV30 NA NA TGTGCCTGGAGGGTCGGATACGAGCAGTACTTC CAWRVGYEQYF
TRBJ1-1 TRBV29-1 few NA TGCAGCGTTTGGATACGCTCCCGGAACACTGAAGCTTTCTTT CSVWIRSRNTEAFF
TRBJ1-6 TRBV18 NA NA TGTGCCAGCTCACCCGACGAGGTGGGGGTTTCACCCCTCCACTTT CASSPDEVGVSPLHF
TRBJ1-2 TRBV6-6 NA TRBD1 TGTGCCAGCAGTCCCCTCCGGGACAGTCCCCATGGCTACACCTTC CASSPLRDSPHGYTF
TRBJ2-2 TRBV10-2 once NA TGCGCCAGCGGTGGACTGAGTAGGGGGGAGCTGTTTTTT CASGGLSRGELFF
TRBJ1-2 TRBV9 NA NA TGTGCCAGCACGACAGGAACTCCCTATGGCTACACCTTC CASTTGTPYGYTF
TRBJ2-1 TRBV29-1 NA NA TGCAGCGTTCGGTCGGGGGAAGAGAATGAGCAGTTCTTC CSVRSGEENEQFF
TRBJ2-7 TRBV10-1 once NA TGCGCCAGCAGTGAGTCCCCCACGTACGAGCAGTACTTC CASSESPTYEQYF
TRBJ1-6 TRBV30 few NA TGTGCCTGGAGTGTAGGGGGGGGTCTAAGGTCACCCCTCCACTTT CAWSVGGGLRSPLHF
TRBJ2-7 TRBV4-1 NA TRBD2 TGCGCCAGCAGCCCTTCCCAAGCGGGGGGTTACGAGCAGTACTTC CASSPSQAGGYEQYF
TRBJ1-1 TRBV5-8 NA NA TGTGCCAGCCGACATGCGGGGGGGAACACTGAAGCTTTCTTT CASRHAGGNTEAFF
TRBJ2-7 TRBV6-5 NA NA TGTGCCAGCAGCTCTCCTCCCCACGAGCAGTACTTC CASSSPPHEQYF
TRBJ2-7 TRBV5-1 NA NA TGCGCCAGCAGCCTGACTTACGGCTACTACGAGCAGTACTTC CASSLTYGYYEQYF
TRBJ1-5 TRBV27 NA TRBD1 TGTGCCAGCAGTTCACAGGGGTATCAGCCCCAGCATTTT CASSSQGYQPQHF
TRBJ1-1 TRBV19 NA NA TGTGCCGCGCGAACAGGGTGGAACACTGAAGCTTTCTTT CAARTGWNTEAFF
TRBJ2-5 TRBV5-4 NA NA TGTGCCACTTCGGCGCGGGAGACCCAGTACTTC CATSARETQYF
TRBJ1-2 TRBV4-1 NA NA TGCGCCAGCAGCCAAGAATTTTCGGGGCCAAACTATGGCTACACCTTC CASSQEFSGPNYGYTF
TRBJ2-5 TRBV6-5 NA NA TGTGCCAGCAGTTACCAGGGGAATCAAGAGACCCAGTACTTC CASSYQGNQETQYF
TRBJ2-1 TRBV6-5 NA NA TGTGCCAGCAGTTTTGGACCGAGCTCCTACAATGAGCAGTTCTTC CASSFGPSSYNEQFF
TRBJ1-1 TRBV6-5 NA TRBD1 TGTGCCAGCAGAAGGACAGGGGTTGACACTGAAGCTTTCTTT CASRRTGVDTEAFF